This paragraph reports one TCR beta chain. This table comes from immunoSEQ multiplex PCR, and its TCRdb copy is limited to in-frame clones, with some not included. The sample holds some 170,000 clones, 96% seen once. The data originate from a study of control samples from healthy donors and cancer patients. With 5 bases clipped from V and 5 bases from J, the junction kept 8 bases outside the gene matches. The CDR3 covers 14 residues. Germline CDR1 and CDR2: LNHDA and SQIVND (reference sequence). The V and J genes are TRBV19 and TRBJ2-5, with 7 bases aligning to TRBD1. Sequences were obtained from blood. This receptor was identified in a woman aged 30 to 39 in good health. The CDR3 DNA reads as TGTGCCAGTAGTGCCTACAGGGGAAGGGAGACCCAGTACTTC. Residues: CASSAYRGRETQYF. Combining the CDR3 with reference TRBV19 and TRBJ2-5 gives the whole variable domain DGGITQSPKYLFRKEGQNVTLSCEQNLNHDAMYWYRQDPGQGLRLIYYSQIVNDFQKGDIAEGYSVSREKKESFPLTVTSAQKNPTAFYLCASSAYRGRETQYFGPGTRLLVL.